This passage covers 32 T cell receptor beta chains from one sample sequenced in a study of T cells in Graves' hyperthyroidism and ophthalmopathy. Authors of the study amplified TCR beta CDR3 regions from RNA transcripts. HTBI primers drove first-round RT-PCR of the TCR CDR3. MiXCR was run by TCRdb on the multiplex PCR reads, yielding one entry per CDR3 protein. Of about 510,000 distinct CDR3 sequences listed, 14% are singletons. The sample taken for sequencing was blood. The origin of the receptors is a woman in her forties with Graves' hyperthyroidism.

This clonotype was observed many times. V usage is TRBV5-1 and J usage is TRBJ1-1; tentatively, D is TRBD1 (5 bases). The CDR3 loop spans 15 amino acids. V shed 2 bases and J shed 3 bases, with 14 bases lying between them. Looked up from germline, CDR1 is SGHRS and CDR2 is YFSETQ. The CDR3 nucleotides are TGCGCCAGCAGCTTACAAGGGGCCAGGGACACTGAAGCTTTCTTT. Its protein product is CASSLQGARDTEAFF. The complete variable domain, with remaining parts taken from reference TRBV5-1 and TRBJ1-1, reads KAGVTQTPRYLIKTRGQQVTLSCSPISGHRSVSWYQQTPGQGLQFLFEYFSETQRNKGNFPGRFSGRQFSNSRSEMNVSTLELGDSALYLCASSLQGARDTEAFFGQGTRLTVV.

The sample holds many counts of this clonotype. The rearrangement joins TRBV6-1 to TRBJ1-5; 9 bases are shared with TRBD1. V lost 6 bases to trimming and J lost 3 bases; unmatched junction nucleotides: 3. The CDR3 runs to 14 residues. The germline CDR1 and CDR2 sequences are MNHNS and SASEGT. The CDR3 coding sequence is TGTGCCAGCAGCGACAGGGGGATCAATCAGCCCCAGCATTTT. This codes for CASSDRGINQPQHF.

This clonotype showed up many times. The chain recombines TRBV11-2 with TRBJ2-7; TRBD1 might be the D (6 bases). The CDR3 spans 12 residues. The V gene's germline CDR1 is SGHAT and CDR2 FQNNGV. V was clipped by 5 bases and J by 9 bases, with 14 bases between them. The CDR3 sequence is CASSPTQGRQYF. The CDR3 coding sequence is TGTGCCAGCAGCCCCACACAGGGTCGGCAGTACTTC.

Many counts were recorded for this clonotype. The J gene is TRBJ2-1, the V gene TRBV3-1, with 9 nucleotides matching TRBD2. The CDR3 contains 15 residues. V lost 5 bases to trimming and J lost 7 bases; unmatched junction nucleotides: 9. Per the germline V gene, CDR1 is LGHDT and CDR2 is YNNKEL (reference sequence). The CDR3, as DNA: TGTGCCAGCAGCTCTCCGGGACTAGCAATGAATGAGCAGTTCTTC. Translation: CASSSPGLAMNEQFF.

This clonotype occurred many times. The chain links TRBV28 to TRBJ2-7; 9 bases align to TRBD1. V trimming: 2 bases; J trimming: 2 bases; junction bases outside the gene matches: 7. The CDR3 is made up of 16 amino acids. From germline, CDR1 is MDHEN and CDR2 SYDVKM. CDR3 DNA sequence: TGTGCCAGCAGTTTAGCTGGGGGACAGGGAACCTACGAGCAGTACTTC. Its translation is CASSLAGGQGTYEQYF.

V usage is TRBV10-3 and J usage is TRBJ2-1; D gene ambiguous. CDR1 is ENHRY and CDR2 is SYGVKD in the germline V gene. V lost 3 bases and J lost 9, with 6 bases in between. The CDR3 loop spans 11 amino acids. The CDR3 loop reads CAISEAGEQFF. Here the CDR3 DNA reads TGTGCCATCAGTGAAGCCGGTGAGCAGTTCTTC.

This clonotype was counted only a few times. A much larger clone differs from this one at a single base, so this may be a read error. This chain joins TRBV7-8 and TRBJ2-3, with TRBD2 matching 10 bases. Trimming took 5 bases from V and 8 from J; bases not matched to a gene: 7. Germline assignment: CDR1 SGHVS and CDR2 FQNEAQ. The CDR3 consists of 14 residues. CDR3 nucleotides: TGTGCCAGCAGCGACGGACTAGCGGATGGTACGCAGTATTTT. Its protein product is CASSDGLADGTQYF.

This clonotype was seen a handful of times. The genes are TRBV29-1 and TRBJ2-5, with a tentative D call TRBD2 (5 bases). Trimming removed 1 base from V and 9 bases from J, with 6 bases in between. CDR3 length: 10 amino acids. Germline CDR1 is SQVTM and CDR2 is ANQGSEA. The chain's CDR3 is CSVEGAAQYF. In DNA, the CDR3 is TGCAGCGTTGAAGGAGCGGCCCAGTACTTC. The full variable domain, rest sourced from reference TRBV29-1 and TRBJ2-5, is SAVISQKPSRDICQRGTSLTIQCQVDSQVTMMFWYRQQPGQSLTLIATANQGSEATYESGFVIDKFPISRPNLTFSTLTVSNMSPEDSSIYLCSVEGAAQYFGPGTRLLVL.

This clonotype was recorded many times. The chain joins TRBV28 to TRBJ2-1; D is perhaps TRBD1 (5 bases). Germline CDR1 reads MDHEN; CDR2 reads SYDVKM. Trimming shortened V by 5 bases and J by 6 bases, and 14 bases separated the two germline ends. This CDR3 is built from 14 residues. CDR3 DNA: TGTGCCAGCAGTATTGGACATGCGGCCAATGAGCAGTTCTTC. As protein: CASSIGHAANEQFF.

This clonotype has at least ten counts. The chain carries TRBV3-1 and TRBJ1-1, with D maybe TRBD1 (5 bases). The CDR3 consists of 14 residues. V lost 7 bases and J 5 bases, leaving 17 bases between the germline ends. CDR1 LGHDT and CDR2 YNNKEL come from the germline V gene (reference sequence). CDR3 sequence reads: CASISGAGETEAFF. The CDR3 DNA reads TGTGCCAGCATCTCCGGCGCGGGGGAGACTGAAGCTTTCTTT.

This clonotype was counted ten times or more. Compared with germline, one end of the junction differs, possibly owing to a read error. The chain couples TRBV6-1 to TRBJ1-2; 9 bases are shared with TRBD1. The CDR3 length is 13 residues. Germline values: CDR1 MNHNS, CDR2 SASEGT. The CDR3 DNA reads TGTGCCAGCTGTGACAGGGGGGAAAGTGGCTACACCTTC. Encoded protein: CASCDRGESGYTF.

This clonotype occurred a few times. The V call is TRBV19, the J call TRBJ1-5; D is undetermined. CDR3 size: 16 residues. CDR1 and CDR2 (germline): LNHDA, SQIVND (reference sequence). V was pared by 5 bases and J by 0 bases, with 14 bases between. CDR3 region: CASSPDPGHSNQPQHF. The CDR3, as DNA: TGTGCCAGTAGTCCGGACCCGGGCCATAGCAATCAGCCCCAGCATTTT.

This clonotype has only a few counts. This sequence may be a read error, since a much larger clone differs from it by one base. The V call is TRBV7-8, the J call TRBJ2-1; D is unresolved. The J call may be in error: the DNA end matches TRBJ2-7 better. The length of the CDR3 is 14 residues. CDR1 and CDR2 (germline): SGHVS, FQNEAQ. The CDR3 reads CASRRIDSYNEQYF. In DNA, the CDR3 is TGTGCCAGCAGGCGGATAGACTCCTACAATGAGCAGTACTTC.

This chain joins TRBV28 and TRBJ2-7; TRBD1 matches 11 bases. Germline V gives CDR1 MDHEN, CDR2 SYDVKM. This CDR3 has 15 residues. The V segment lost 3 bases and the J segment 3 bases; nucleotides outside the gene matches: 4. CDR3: CASSFYGTGGYEQYF. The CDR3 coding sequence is TGTGCCAGCAGTTTCTACGGGACAGGGGGCTACGAGCAGTACTTC.

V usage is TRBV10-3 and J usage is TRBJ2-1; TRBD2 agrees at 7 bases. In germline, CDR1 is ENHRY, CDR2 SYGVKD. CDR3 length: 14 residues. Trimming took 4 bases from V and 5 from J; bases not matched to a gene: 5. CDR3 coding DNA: TGTGCCATCAGTGGTCTAGCGGATAACAATGAGCAGTTCTTC. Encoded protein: CAISGLADNNEQFF.

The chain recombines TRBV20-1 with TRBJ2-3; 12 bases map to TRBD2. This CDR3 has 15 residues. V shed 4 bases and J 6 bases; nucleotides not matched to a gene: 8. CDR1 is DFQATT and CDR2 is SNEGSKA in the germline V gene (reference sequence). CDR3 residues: CSAKGTSGFIDTQYF. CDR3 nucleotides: TGCAGTGCTAAAGGGACTAGCGGGTTTATCGATACGCAGTATTTT.

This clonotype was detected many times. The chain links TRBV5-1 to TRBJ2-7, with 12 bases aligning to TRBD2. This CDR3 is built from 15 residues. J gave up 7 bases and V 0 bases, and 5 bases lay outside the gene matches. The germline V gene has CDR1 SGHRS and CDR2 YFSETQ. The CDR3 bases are TGCGCCAGCAGCTTGGGACTAGCGGGAGCAGAAGAGCAGTACTTC. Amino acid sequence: CASSLGLAGAEEQYF.

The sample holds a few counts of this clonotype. This chain's CDR3 is CASSREYHGALGRPQHF. The CDR3 nucleotides read TGTGCCAGCTCACGGGAATACCACGGGGCGCTGGGTCGGCCCCAGCATTTT. The chain has TRBV18 and TRBJ1-5, with D perhaps TRBD1 (5 bases). Trimming left V 4 bases short and J 9 bases short, with 25 bases between. This CDR3 is 17 amino acids long. CDR1 and CDR2 from the germline V gene are KGHSH and LQKENI.

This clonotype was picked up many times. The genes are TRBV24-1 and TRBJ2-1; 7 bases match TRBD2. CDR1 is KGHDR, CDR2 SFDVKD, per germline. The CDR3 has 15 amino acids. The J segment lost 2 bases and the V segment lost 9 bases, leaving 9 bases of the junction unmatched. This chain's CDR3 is CATGPGTNPYNEQFF. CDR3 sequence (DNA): TGTGCCACCGGGCCTGGGACTAATCCCTACAATGAGCAGTTCTTC.

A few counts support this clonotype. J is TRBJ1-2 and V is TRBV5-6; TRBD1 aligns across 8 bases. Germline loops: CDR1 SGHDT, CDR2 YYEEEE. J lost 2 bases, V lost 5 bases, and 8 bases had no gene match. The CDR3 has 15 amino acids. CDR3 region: CASRPTGQENYGYTF. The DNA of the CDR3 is TGTGCCAGCAGGCCAACGGGACAGGAAAACTATGGCTACACCTTC.

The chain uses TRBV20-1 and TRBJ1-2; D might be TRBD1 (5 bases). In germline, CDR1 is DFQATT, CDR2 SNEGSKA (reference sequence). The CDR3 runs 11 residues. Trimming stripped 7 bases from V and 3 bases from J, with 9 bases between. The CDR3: CSGGGDYGYTF. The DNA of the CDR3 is TGCAGTGGGGGGGGAGACTATGGCTACACCTTC.

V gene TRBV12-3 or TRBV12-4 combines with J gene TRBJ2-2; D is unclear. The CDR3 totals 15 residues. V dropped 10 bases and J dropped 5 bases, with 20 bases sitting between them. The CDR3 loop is CANSSRLISTGELFF. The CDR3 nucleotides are TGTGCCAACAGCTCCCGACTCATCTCAACCGGGGAGCTGTTTTTT.

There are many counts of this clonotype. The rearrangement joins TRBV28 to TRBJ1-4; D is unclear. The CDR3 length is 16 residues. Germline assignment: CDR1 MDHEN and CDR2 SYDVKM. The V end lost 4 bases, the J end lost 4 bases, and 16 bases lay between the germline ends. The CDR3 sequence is CASSSSTAYDNEKLFF. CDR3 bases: TGTGCCAGCAGTTCCAGCACAGCATATGATAATGAAAAACTGTTTTTT.

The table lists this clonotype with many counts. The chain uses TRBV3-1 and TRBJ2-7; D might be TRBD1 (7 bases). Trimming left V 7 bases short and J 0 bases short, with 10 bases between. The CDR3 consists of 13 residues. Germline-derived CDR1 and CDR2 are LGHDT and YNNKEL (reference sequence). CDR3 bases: TGTGCCAGCAACAGGGGAGGCTCCTACGAGCAGTACTTC. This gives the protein CASNRGGSYEQYF.

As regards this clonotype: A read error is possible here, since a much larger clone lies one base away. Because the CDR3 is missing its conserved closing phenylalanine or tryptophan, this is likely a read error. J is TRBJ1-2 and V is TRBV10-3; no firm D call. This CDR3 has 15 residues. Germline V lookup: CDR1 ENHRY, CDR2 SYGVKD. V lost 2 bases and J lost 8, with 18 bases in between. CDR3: CAISELVVVRQGYTL. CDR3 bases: TGTGCCATCAGTGAGCTAGTCGTTGTCAGACAAGGCTACACCCTC.

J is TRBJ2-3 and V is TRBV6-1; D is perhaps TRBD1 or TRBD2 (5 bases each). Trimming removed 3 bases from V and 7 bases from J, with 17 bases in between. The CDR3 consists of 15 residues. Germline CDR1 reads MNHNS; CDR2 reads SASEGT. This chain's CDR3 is CASSDLVRAGNTQYF. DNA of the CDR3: TGTGCCAGCAGTGACCTAGTGCGGGCAGGGAATACGCAGTATTTT.

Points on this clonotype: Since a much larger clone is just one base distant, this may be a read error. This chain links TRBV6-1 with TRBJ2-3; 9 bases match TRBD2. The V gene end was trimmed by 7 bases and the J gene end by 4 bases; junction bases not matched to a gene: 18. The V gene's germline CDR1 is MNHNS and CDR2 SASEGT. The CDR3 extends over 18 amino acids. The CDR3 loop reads CASKSGTSFYWGADTQYF. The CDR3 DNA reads TGTGCCAGCAAATCCGGGACTAGCTTCTACTGGGGGGCAGATACGCAGTATTTT.

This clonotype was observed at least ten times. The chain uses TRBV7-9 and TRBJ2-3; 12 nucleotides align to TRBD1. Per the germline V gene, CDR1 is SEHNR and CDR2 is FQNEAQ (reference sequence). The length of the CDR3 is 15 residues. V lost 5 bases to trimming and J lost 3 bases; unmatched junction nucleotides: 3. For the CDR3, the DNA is TGTGCCAGCAGCCAGGGACAGGGGGCTACAGATACGCAGTATTTT. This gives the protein CASSQGQGATDTQYF.

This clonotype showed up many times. CDR3 DNA sequence: TGTGCCAGCTCATCCCGGGACAGGGCCACCGGGGAGCTGTTTTTT. It yields the protein CASSSRDRATGELFF. The chain couples TRBV18 to TRBJ2-2; 9 bases fit TRBD1. V was pared by 5 bases and J by 4 bases, with 5 bases of the junction left unmatched. This CDR3 has 15 amino acids. Germline CDR1 reads KGHSH; CDR2 reads LQKENI.

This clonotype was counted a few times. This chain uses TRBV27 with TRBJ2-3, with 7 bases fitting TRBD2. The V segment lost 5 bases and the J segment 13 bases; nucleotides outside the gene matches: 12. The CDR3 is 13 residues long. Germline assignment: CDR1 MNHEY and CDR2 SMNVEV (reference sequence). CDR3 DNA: TGTGCCAGCAGTCCTCAATCAGCGGGGCCCAAGTATTTT. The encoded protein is CASSPQSAGPKYF.

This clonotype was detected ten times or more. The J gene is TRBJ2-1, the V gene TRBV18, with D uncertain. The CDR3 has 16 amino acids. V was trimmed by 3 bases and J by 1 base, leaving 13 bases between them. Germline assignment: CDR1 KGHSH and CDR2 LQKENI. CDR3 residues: CASSPVLWRSYNEQFF. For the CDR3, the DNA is TGTGCCAGCTCACCGGTCTTATGGCGTTCCTACAATGAGCAGTTCTTC.

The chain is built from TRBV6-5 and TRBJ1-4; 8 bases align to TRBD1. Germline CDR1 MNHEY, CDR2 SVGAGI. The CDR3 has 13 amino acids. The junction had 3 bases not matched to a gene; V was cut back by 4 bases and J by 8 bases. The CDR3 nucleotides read TGTGCCAGCAGTTCAGGGGGCTGGGAAAAACTGTTTTTT. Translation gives CASSSGGWEKLFF.